This T cell receptor (beta chain) derives from a study of blood T cell repertoires in COVID-19. The CDR3 spans 14 residues. Per germline, CDR1 ENHRY and CDR2 SYGVKD. The V gene lost 8 bases and the J gene lost 2 bases, with 15 bases spanning the gap. Produced via immunoSEQ multiplex PCR; TCRdb's table is partial and in-frame only. The sample includes about 240,000 clones, around 86% seen only once; the top ten take under 15%. The J gene is TRBJ1-1, the V gene TRBV10-3; no firm D call. The receptor comes from a woman aged 55-69 years with active or convalescent COVID-19. The sample was peripheral blood. In DNA form, the CDR3 reads TGTGCCATCGCCCACTCGGCGGGAAACACTGAAGCTTTCTTT. This sequence encodes CAIAHSAGNTEAFF.